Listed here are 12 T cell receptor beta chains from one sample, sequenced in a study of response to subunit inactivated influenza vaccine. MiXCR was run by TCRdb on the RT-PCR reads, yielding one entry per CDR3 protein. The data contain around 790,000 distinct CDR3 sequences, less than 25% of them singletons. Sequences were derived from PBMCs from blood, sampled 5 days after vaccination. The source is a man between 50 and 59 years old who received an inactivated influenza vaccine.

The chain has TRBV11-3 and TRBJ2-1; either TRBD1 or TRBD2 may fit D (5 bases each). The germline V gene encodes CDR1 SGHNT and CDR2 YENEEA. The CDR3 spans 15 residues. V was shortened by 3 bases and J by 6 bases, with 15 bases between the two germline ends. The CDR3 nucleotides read TGTGCCAGCAGCTTTGGGGGTCACCTACTCAATGAGCAGTTCTTC. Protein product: CASSFGGHLLNEQFF.

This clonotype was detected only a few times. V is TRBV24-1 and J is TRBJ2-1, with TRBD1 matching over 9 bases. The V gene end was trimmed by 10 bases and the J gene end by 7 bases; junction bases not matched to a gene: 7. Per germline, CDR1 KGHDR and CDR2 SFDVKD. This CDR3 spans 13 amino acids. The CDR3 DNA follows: TGTGCCACGGGACAGGGTGGTTTAAATGAGCAGTTCTTC. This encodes CATGQGGLNEQFF.

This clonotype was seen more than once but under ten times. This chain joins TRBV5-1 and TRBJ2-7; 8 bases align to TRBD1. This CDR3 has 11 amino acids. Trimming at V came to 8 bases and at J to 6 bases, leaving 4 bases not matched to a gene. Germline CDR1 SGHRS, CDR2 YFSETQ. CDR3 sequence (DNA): TGCGCCAGTCAGGGGGCCAGCGAGCAGTACTTC. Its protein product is CASQGASEQYF.

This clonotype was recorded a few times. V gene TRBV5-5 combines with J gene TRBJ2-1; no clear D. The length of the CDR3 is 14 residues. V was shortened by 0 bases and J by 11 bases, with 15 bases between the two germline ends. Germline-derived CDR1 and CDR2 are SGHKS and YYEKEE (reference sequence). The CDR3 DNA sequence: TGTGCCAGCAGCTTGGCGTTTGGTGGGCCTAAGCAGTTCTTC. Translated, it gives CASSLAFGGPKQFF.

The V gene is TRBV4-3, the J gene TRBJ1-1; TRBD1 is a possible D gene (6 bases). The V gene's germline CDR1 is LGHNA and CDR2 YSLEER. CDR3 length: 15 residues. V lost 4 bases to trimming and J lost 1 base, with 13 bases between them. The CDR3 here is CASSPNRDENTEAFF. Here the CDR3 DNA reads TGCGCCAGCAGCCCCAACAGGGATGAGAACACTGAAGCTTTCTTT.

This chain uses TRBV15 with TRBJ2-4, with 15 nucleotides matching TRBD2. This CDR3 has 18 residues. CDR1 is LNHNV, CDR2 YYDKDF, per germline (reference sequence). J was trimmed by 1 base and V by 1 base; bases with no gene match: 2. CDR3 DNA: TGTGCCACCAGCAGAGGCGGGACTAGCGGGAGGGCCAAAAACATTCAGTACTTC. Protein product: CATSRGGTSGRAKNIQYF.

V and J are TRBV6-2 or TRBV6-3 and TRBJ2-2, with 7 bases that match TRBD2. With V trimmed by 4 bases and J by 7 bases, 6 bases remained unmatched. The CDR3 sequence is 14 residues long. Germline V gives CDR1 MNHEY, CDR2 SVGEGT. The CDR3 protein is CASSSLTSRGELFF. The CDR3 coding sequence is TGTGCCAGCAGTTCTTTGACTAGCCGCGGGGAGCTGTTTTTT.

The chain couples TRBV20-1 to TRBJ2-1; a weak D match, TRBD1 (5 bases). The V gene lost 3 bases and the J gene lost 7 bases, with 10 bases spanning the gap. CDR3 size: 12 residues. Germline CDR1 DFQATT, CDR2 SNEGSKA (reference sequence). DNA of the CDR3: TGCAGTGCTAGGCAGGACAAAAATGAGCAGTTCTTC. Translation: CSARQDKNEQFF.

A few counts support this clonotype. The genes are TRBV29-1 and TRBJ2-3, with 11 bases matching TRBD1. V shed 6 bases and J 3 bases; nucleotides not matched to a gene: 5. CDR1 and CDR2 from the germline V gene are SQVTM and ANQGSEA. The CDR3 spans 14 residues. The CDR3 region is CSVAGTGGTDTQYF. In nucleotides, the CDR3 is TGCAGCGTCGCCGGGACAGGGGGAACAGATACGCAGTATTTT.

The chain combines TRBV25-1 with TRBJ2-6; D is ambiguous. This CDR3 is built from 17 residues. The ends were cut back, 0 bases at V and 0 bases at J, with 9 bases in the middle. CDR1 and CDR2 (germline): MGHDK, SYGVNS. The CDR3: CASSEYASVSGANVLTF. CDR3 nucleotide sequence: TGTGCCAGCAGTGAATACGCGTCGGTCTCTGGGGCCAACGTCCTGACTTTC. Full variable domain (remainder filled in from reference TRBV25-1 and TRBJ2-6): EADIYQTPRYLVIGTGKKITLECSQTMGHDKMYWYQQDPGMELHLIHYSYGVNSTEKGDLSSESTVSRIRTEHFPLTLESARPSHTSQYLCASSEYASVSGANVLTFGAGSRLTVL.

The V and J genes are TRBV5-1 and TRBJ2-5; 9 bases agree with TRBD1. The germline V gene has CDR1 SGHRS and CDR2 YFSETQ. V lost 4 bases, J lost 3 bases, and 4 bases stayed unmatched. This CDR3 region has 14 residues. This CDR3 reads CASSDGTGKETQYF. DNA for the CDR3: TGCGCCAGCAGCGATGGGACAGGGAAAGAGACCCAGTACTTC.

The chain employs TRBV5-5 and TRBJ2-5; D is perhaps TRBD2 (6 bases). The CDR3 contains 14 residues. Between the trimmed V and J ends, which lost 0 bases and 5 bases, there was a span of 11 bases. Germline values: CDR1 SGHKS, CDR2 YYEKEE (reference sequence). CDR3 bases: TGTGCCAGCAGCTTGGAGGTGGGACTCGAGACCCAGTACTTC. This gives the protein CASSLEVGLETQYF.